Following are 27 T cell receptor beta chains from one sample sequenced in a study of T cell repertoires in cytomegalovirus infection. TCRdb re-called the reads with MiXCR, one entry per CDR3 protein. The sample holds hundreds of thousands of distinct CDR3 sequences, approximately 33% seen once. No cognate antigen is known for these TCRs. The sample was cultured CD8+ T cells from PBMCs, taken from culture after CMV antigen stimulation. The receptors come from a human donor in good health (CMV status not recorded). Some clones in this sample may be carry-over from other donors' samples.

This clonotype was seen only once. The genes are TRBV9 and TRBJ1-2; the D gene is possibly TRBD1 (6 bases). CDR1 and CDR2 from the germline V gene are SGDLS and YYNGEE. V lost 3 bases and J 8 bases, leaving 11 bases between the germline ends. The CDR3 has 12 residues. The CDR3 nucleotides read TGTGCCAGCAGCGGCAGGGGATGGGGCTACACCTTC. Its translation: CASSGRGWGYTF.

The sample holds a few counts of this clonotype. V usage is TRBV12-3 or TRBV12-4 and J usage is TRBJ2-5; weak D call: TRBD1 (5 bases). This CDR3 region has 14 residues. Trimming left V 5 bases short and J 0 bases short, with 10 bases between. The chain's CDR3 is CASSKQAYQETQYF. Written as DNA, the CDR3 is TGTGCCAGCAGTAAACAGGCTTACCAAGAGACCCAGTACTTC.

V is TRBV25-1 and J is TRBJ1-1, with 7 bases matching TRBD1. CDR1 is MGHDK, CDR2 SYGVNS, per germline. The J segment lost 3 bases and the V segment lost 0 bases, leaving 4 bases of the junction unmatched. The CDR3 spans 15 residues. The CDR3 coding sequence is TGTGCCAGCAGTGAATATTTCGACAGGGACACTGAAGCTTTCTTT. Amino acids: CASSEYFDRDTEAFF.

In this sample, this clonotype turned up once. In DNA, the CDR3 is TGCAGCGTTGAAATGACGGACACTGAAGCTTTCTTT. It encodes CSVEMTDTEAFF. The chain uses TRBV29-1 and TRBJ1-1; D is undetermined. The germline gives CDR1 SQVTM, CDR2 ANQGSEA. V lost 2 bases and J 3 bases, leaving 7 bases between the germline ends. The CDR3 totals 12 residues.

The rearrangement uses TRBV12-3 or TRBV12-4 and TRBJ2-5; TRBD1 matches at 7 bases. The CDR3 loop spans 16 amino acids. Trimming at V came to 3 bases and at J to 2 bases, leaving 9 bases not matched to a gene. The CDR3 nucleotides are TGTGCCAGCAGTTTCGACAGGGAAGTACCGCAAGAGACCCAGTACTTC. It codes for CASSFDREVPQETQYF.

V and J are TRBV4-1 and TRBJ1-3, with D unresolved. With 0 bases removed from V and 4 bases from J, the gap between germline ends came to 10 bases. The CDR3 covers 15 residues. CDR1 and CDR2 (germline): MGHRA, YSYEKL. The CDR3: CASSQDPPIGNTIYF. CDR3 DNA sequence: TGCGCCAGCAGCCAAGATCCTCCGATCGGAAACACCATATATTTT.

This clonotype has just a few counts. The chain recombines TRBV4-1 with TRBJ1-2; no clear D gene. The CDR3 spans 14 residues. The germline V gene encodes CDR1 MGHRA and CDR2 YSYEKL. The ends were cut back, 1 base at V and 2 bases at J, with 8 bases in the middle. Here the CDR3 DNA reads TGCGCCAGCAGCCAAGCCGAGCCGAACTATGGCTACACCTTC. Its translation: CASSQAEPNYGYTF.

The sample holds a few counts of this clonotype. The DNA for the CDR3 is TGTGCCAGCAGACCTTTTAGCGGGGGGGTATACAATGAGCAGTTCTTC. It encodes CASRPFSGGVYNEQFF. This chain joins TRBV7-6 and TRBJ2-1, with 11 bases identical to TRBD2. The trim removed 6 bases at V and 4 bases at J, leaving 8 bases unmatched. Per germline, CDR1 SGHVS and CDR2 FNYEAQ. The CDR3 contains 16 residues.

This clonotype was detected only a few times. DNA for the CDR3: TGTGCCAGCAATCAGGGACGGGTGAACACTGAAGCTTTCTTT. Amino acids: CASNQGRVNTEAFF. The chain is built from TRBV6-6 and TRBJ1-1; a possible D gene is TRBD1 (5 bases). Germline values: CDR1 MNHNY, CDR2 SVGAGI (reference sequence). Trimming removed 7 bases at V and 0 bases at J, with 12 bases between. The CDR3 extends over 14 amino acids.

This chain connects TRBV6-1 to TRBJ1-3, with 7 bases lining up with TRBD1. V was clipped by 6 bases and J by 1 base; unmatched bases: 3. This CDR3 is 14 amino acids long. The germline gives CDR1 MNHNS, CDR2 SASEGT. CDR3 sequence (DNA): TGTGCCAGCAGAGAACAGGGGTCTGGAAACACCATATATTTT. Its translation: CASREQGSGNTIYF.

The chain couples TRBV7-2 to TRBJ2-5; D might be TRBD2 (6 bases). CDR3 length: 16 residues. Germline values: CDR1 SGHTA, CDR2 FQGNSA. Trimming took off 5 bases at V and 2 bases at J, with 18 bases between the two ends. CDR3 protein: CASSLRTGLVQETQYF. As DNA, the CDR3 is TGTGCCAGCAGCCTAAGAACGGGACTCGTACAAGAGACCCAGTACTTC.

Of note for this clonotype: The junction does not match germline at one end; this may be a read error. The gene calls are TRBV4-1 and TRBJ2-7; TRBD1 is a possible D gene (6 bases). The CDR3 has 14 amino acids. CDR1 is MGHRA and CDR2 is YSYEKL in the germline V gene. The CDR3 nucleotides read TGTGCCAGCAGCCAGGATCAGGGGTCCTACGAGCAGTACTTC. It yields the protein CASSQDQGSYEQYF.

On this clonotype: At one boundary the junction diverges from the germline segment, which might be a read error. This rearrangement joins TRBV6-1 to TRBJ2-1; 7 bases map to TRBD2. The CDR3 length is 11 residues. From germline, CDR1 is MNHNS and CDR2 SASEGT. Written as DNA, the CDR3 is TGTGCCAGCAGTCAAGCGGGGCAAGAGTTCTTC. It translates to CASSQAGQEFF.

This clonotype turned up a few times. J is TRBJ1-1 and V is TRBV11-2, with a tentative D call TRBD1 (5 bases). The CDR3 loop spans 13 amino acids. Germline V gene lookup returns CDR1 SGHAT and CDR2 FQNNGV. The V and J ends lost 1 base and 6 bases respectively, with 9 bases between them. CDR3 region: CASSLVSGSEAFF. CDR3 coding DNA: TGTGCCAGCAGCTTAGTGTCAGGGTCTGAAGCTTTCTTT.

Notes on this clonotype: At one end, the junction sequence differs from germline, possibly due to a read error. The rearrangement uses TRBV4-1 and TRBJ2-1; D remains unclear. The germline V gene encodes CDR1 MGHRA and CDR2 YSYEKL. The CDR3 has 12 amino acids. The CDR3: CTSSQWVDEQFF. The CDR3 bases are TGCACCAGCAGCCAATGGGTGGATGAGCAGTTCTTC.

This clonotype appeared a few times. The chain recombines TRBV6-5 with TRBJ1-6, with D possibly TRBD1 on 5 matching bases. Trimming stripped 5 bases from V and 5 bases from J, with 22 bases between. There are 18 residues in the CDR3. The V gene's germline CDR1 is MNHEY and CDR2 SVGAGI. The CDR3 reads CASSPALGRLLNNSPLHF. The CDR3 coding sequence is TGTGCCAGCAGTCCCGCGCTGGGACGCCTCCTAAATAATTCACCCCTCCACTTT.

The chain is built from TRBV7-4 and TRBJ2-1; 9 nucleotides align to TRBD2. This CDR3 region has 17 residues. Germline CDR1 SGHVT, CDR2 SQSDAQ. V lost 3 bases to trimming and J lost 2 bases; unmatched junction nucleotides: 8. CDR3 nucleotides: TGTGCCAGCAGCTTGGGGTCTAGCGGGGTTGCCTACAATGAGCAGTTCTTC. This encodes CASSLGSSGVAYNEQFF.

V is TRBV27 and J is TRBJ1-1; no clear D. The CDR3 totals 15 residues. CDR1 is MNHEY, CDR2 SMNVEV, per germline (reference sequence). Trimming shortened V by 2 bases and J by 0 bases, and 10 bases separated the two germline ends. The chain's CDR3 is CASSLERGLNTEAFF. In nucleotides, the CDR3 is TGTGCCAGCAGTTTAGAGCGGGGTTTGAACACTGAAGCTTTCTTT.

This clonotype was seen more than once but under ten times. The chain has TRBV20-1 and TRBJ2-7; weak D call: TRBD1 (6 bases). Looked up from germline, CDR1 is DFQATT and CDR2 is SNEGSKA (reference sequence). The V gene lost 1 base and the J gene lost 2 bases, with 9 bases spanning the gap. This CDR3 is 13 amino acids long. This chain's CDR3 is CSARATGTYEQYV. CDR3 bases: TGCAGTGCTAGAGCTACAGGGACCTACGAGCAGTACGTC.

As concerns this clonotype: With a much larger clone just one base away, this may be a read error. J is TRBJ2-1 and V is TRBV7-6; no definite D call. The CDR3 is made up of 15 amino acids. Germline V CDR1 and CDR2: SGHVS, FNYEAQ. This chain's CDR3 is CASSSKMGRNNEQFF. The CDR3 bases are TGTGCTAGCAGCTCGAAAATGGGAAGGAACAATGAGCAGTTCTTC.

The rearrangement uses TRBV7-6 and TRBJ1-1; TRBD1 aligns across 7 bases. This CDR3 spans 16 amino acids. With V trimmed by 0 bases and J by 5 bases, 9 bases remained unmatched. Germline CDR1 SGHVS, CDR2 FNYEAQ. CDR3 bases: TGTGCCAGCAGCTTAGCGGGAGGGACAGTAGGGACTGAAGCTTTCTTT. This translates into CASSLAGGTVGTEAFF.

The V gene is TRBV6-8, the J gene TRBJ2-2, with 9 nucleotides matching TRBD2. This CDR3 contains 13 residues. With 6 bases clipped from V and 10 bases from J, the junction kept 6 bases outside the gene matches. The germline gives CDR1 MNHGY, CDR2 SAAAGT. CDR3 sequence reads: CASRGRGGLELFF. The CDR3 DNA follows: TGTGCCAGCAGGGGGCGGGGGGGCCTGGAGCTGTTTTTT.

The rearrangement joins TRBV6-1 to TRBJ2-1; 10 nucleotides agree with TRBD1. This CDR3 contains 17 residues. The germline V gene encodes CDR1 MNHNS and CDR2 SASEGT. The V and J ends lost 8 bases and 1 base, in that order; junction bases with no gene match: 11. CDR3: CASGRLGQGVSYNEQFF. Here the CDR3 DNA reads TGTGCCAGCGGTCGGTTAGGACAGGGGGTTTCCTACAATGAGCAGTTCTTC.

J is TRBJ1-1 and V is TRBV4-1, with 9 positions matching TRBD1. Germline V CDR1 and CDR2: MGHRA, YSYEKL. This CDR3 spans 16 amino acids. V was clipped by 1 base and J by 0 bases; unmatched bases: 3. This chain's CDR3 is CASSQAGTGLNTEAFF. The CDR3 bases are TGCGCCAGCAGCCAAGCCGGGACAGGGTTGAACACTGAAGCTTTCTTT.

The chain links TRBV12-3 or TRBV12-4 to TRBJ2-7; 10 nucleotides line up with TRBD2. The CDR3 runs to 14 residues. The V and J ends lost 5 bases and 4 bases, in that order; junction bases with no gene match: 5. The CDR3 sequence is CASSITLAGYEQYF. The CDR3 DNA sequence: TGTGCCAGCAGTATCACACTAGCGGGGTACGAGCAGTACTTC.

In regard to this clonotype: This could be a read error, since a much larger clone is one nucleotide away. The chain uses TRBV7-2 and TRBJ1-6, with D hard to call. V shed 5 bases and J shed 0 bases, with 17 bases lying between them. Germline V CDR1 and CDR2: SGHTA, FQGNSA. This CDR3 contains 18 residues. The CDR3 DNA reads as TGTGCCAGCAGCCCCGACATGGGGTGGAGCTCCTATAATTCACCCCTCCACTTT. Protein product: CASSPDMGWSSYNSPLHF.

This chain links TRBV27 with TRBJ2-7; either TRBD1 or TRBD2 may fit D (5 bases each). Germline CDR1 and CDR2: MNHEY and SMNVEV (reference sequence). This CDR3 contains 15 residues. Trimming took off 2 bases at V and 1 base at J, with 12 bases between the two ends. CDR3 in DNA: TGTGCCAGCAGTTTACAGGGAGATCGTTCCTACGAGCAGTACTTC. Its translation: CASSLQGDRSYEQYF.